Listed here are 8 T cell receptor beta chains from one sample, sequenced in a study of blood T cell repertoires in COVID-19. Measured with immunoSEQ multiplex PCR; TCRdb has only the in-frame clones, and not every one. The table lists roughly 300,000 clones, roughly 85% of them singletons, with 5.5% to 7% in the top ten. The specimen sequenced was PBMCs or T cells enriched from blood (not recorded which). All receptors come from a woman in her twenties or thirties who had recovered from COVID-19.

The chain combines TRBV5-4 with TRBJ1-1; 8 bases match TRBD1. The CDR3 contains 16 residues. V trimming: 0 bases; J trimming: 4 bases; junction bases outside the gene matches: 8. Germline lookup yields CDR1 SGHNT and CDR2 YYREEE (reference sequence). The CDR3 here is CASSLGAGGPSTEAFF. CDR3 nucleotides: TGTGCCAGCAGCTTGGGGGCAGGGGGCCCCAGCACTGAAGCTTTCTTT.

The V and J genes are TRBV18 and TRBJ1-3; 8 bases line up with TRBD1. Losses at the gene ends were 3 bases for V and 4 bases for J; bases not matched to a gene: 11. Germline V lookup: CDR1 KGHSH, CDR2 LQKENI. The CDR3 totals 17 residues. CDR3 region: CASSPVVGQGSGNTIYF. The CDR3 DNA is TGTGCCAGCTCACCCGTCGTAGGACAGGGATCCGGAAACACCATATATTTT.

This clone has more than one count but fewer than ten. V gene TRBV6-5 combines with J gene TRBJ1-1, with D possibly matching TRBD1 (6 bases). Germline V gives CDR1 MNHEY, CDR2 SVGAGI. The V gene lost 7 bases and the J gene lost 6 bases, with 9 bases spanning the gap. This CDR3 has 11 amino acids. CDR3 region: CASMRTAEAFF. CDR3 sequence (DNA): TGTGCCAGCATGCGGACAGCTGAAGCTTTCTTT.

The gene calls are TRBV6-5 and TRBJ1-1; 7 bases are a match to TRBD1. Germline values: CDR1 MNHEY, CDR2 SVGAGI. The ends lost 6 bases at V and 3 bases at J; junction bases unmatched: 7. CDR3 length equals 14 residues. CDR3: CASRPGQVDTEAFF. Here the CDR3 DNA reads TGTGCCAGCAGACCAGGACAGGTGGACACTGAAGCTTTCTTT.

V gene TRBV24-1 combines with J gene TRBJ2-3, with 9 bases lining up with TRBD2. Losses at the gene ends were 3 bases for V and 0 bases for J; bases not matched to a gene: 6. The CDR3 contains 17 residues. The germline CDR1 and CDR2 sequences are KGHDR and SFDVKD. Written as DNA, the CDR3 is TGTGCCACCAGTGATCGGGGAAGCGGGGGGAGCACAGATACGCAGTATTTT. Translating gives CATSDRGSGGSTDTQYF.

The chain joins TRBV6-6 to TRBJ2-1; possibly TRBD2 for D (5 bases). Trimming left V 5 bases short and J 8 bases short, with 10 bases between. Germline-derived CDR1 and CDR2 are MNHNY and SVGAGI (reference sequence). The CDR3 totals 12 residues. CDR3 DNA: TGTGCCAGCAGTATAGCGTTCGATGAGCAGTTCTTC. Translated: CASSIAFDEQFF.

The rearrangement uses TRBV29-1 and TRBJ1-1; D is possibly TRBD1 (6 bases). V was clipped by 7 bases and J by 5 bases, with 14 bases between them. The germline CDR1 and CDR2 sequences are SQVTM and ANQGSEA. This CDR3 spans 12 amino acids. As DNA, the CDR3 is TGCAGCGCCGGAAAAGGGGGAACTGAAGCTTTCTTT. Translated: CSAGKGGTEAFF.

The rearrangement links TRBV5-4 to TRBJ2-3; the D gene is possibly TRBD1 (6 bases). CDR3 length equals 13 residues. V lost 0 bases, J lost 6 bases, and 8 bases lay in between. Germline assignment: CDR1 SGHNT and CDR2 YYREEE (reference sequence). CDR3 DNA: TGTGCCAGCAGCTTGGCTGGGGGCGATACGCAGTATTTT. The encoded protein is CASSLAGGDTQYF.